This entry describes one T cell receptor beta chain. Germline V gives CDR1 GTSNPN, CDR2 SVGIG (reference sequence). V lost 8 bases and J lost 4; bases outside the gene matches: 8. The CDR3 has 12 amino acids. The data were taken from a study of cytomegalovirus exposure and HLA in healthy donors. The assay was immunoSEQ multiplex PCR, and TCRdb's table has in-frame clones only and misses some. Found here are over 150,000 clones, about 90% of them singletons; the top ten hold around 3%. The sequencing input was PBMCs. This chain links TRBV30 with TRBJ2-7, with TRBD1 identical over 7 bases. The receptor was isolated from a woman under 30 in good health and CMV-seropositive. The CDR3 loop reads CAGRQGLYEQYF. The CDR3 DNA follows: TGTGCCGGCAGACAGGGTCTGTACGAGCAGTACTTC.